This is a list of T cell receptor beta chains from one sample in a study of T cell responses to AZD1222 COVID-19 vaccine. Method: immunoSEQ multiplex PCR; TCRdb's copy keeps in-frame clones and lacks some. The data hold around 160,000 clones, with around four fifths observed a single time. Sample: peripheral blood, taken on day 0 of MenACWY control vaccination. The receptors here all came from an adult in good health. Both conserved end residues are part of each CDR3. A D gene is named only where the DNA matches it firmly.

>TRBJ1-5|TRBV15|.
CATSPGYQPQHF
>TRBJ1-4|TRBV7-2|.
CASSLGLLREKLFF
>TRBJ1-5|TRBV19|.
CASKGQPNYSNQPQHF
>TRBJ1-1|TRBV4-1|.
CASSQDHGSEAFF
>TRBJ1-1|TRBV14|.
CASSQGSRRAFF
>TRBJ1-4|TRBV7-6|.
CASSPGTSTNEKLFF
>TRBJ1-1|TRBV11-1|.
CASSSLGGLNTEAFF
>TRBJ2-1|TRBV7-9|.
CASSFLKSGSFEQFF
>TRBJ2-3|TRBV15|TRBD2
CATSRGPAGGGTDTQYF
>TRBJ2-3|TRBV7-2|.
CASSLEGPHTDTQYF
>TRBJ1-5|TRBV28|.
CASALGEQPQHF
>TRBJ2-1|TRBV6-2/TRBV6-3|.
CASSQASEQFF
>TRBJ2-2|TRBV6-5|TRBD2
CASSSLAGVNTGELFF
>TRBJ2-5|TRBV10-3|.
CAISVGETQYF
>TRBJ1-2|TRBV6-5|TRBD1
CASATGTGYSYGYTF
>TRBJ2-1|TRBV7-9|TRBD2
CASSLGAGGPREQFF
>TRBJ1-2|TRBV7-9|.
CASSLGGGAYGYTF
>TRBJ2-5|TRBV12-5|.
CASGLRTLSYQETQYF
>TRBJ1-4|TRBV19|.
CASSIWDMSEKLFF
>TRBJ2-2|TRBV6-4|TRBD2
CASSDPRAGTSGGCIGGELFF
>TRBJ2-7|TRBV6-5|TRBD1
CASSYGDRGTYEQYF
>TRBJ1-4|TRBV4-1|.
CASSRTVWDEKLFF
>TRBJ1-1|TRBV5-5|TRBD1
CASSFGTVNTEAFF
>TRBJ1-5|TRBV2|TRBD1
CASSEDRAPQPQHF
>TRBJ2-7|TRBV5-1|.
CASSPGQPHVRYEQYF
>TRBJ2-5|TRBV3-1/TRBV3-2|.
CATETFKETQYF
>TRBJ1-6|TRBV4-1|.
CASSQDAGRQSPLHF
>TRBJ1-1|TRBV5-6|.
CASSLDLGGTEAFF
>TRBJ1-4|TRBV2|TRBD1
CASSLTGTGAEKLFF
>TRBJ2-5|TRBV7-8|TRBD2
CASSLGLGGVAQETQYF
>TRBJ1-1|TRBV5-4|.
CASSRSGTGNTEAFF
>TRBJ1-5|TRBV7-2|.
CASSLGGLPNQPQHF
>TRBJ2-5|TRBV5-4|TRBD2
CASSLEPRLPIAGGGETQYF
>TRBJ2-7|TRBV29-1|.
CSVEDLTRMEQYF
>TRBJ1-6|TRBV18|TRBD1
CASSPPGQGAYSPLHF
>TRBJ1-1|TRBV19|TRBD1
CASSLVAGTGKGRTEAFF
>TRBJ2-3|TRBV11-2|.
CASSSHPNPRTGGTQYF
>TRBJ1-1|TRBV19|.
CASTVDPNTEAFF
>TRBJ2-7|TRBV5-5|.
CASISGGAGNYEQYF
>TRBJ1-2|TRBV5-1|.
CASSPRDANYGYTF
>TRBJ1-4|TRBV29-1|.
CSDGGDTYEKLFF
>TRBJ2-2|TRBV10-1|TRBD2
CASSGAAGASNTGELFF
>TRBJ1-5|TRBV28|.
CASNKILSNQPQHF
>TRBJ1-6|TRBV5-1|TRBD1
CASSAGDSSYNSPLHF
>TRBJ1-5|TRBV29-1|.
CSGGPGINQPQHF
>TRBJ1-2|TRBV27|.
CASFPSTGYGYTF
>TRBJ1-1|TRBV4-1|.
CASSLRRLNTEAFF
>TRBJ2-3|TRBV4-1|.
CASSQVMAGADTQYF
>TRBJ2-2|TRBV27|.
CASAHGPQGELFF